The 11 T cell receptor beta chains given below trace back to one sample, sequenced in a study of T cell responses to AZD1222 COVID-19 vaccine (dated by TCRdb to the early 2020s). Per the publication, the time point label means: baseline before first vaccination. Library preparation employed the immunoSEQ multiplex PCR assay. TCRdb's version of the immuneACCESS table is confined to in-frame rearrangements and falls short of the full clone set. An unresolved V gene accounts for under half of the shortfall where checked; the remainder is of unknown origin. The sample table shows 75,000 to 100,000 clones, and around 89% are seen once. Jointly, the top ten make up 6% to 8% of the sample. This specimen consisted of peripheral blood, obtained on day 0 of AZD1222 vaccination. The origin of the receptors is an adult in good health.

CDR3 residues: CASSVSGSQPEQFF. In nucleotides, the CDR3 is TGTGCCAGCAGCGTTAGCGGGAGTCAACCTGAGCAGTTCTTC. V gene TRBV13 combines with J gene TRBJ2-1; 9 bases agree with TRBD2. Trimming cost V 5 bases and J 9 bases; bases outside gene matches: 8. CDR1 and CDR2 (germline): PRHDT, FYEKMQ (reference sequence). The CDR3 is 14 residues long.

The chain combines TRBV28 with TRBJ1-2, with D possibly being TRBD1 (6 bases). Looked up from germline, CDR1 is MDHEN and CDR2 is SYDVKM. CDR3 length: 15 residues. The germline V and J ends were trimmed by 4 bases and 2 bases, with 14 bases remaining between them. CDR3 nucleotide sequence: TGTGCCAGCAGTTCCTCGGGACATCAGAACTATGGCTACACCTTC. Encoded protein: CASSSSGHQNYGYTF.

The chain couples TRBV12-3 or TRBV12-4 to TRBJ1-4, with a tentative D call TRBD1 (5 bases). The V and J ends lost 7 bases and 5 bases respectively, with 11 bases between them. CDR3 length equals 13 residues. CDR3 DNA sequence: TGTGCCAGCACCCGGGACCTGAATGAAAAACTGTTTTTT. Translated, it gives CASTRDLNEKLFF.

The rearrangement links TRBV13 to TRBJ2-3; 8 positions match TRBD2. Germline-derived CDR1 and CDR2 are PRHDT and FYEKMQ (reference sequence). J gave up 0 bases and V 5 bases, and 13 bases lay outside the gene matches. CDR3 length: 18 amino acids. CDR3 DNA sequence: TGTGCCAGCAGCGGAATACTAGCGGAATTCTTTAGCACAGATACGCAGTATTTT. Encoded protein: CASSGILAEFFSTDTQYF.

J is TRBJ2-1 and V is TRBV5-1; TRBD2 matches 11 bases. Germline CDR1 SGHRS, CDR2 YFSETQ. The CDR3 is 15 amino acids. V was pared by 2 bases and J by 8 bases, with 6 bases of the junction left unmatched. DNA of the CDR3: TGCGCCAGCAGCTTCCTAGCGGGAGGTCAGGATGAGCAGTTCTTC. This translates into CASSFLAGGQDEQFF.

The chain recombines TRBV6-5 with TRBJ1-5; D not resolved. The germline CDR1 and CDR2 sequences are MNHEY and SVGAGI. The CDR3 extends over 15 amino acids. The ends were cut back, 4 bases at V and 4 bases at J, with 14 bases in the middle. CDR3 sequence: CASSLTASRNQPQHF. CDR3 coding DNA: TGTGCCAGCAGTTTGACCGCCTCCCGGAATCAGCCCCAGCATTTT.

The chain is built from TRBV6-2 or TRBV6-3 and TRBJ2-5; tentatively, D is TRBD1 (5 bases). V was shortened by 2 bases and J by 2 bases, with 15 bases between the two germline ends. This CDR3 is built from 16 residues. Germline V gives CDR1 MNHEY, CDR2 SVGEGT. CDR3 loop: CASSYGQGLGQETQYF. CDR3 DNA sequence: TGTGCCAGCAGTTACGGGCAGGGATTGGGGCAAGAGACCCAGTACTTC.

The chain is built from TRBV12-5 and TRBJ1-4; D is unclear. Trimming cost V 2 bases and J 8 bases, with 21 bases left between them. The germline V gene has CDR1 LGHNT and CDR2 FRNRAP. The CDR3 length is 17 residues. Written as DNA, the CDR3 is TGTGCTAGTGGTTTGCCTGAATCCCCGGAGCCGTGGGAAAAACTGTTTTTT. Translation: CASGLPESPEPWEKLFF.

V gene TRBV27 combines with J gene TRBJ2-3; TRBD2 matches at 7 bases. V was clipped by 4 bases and J by 3 bases; unmatched bases: 13. Germline V gives CDR1 MNHEY, CDR2 SMNVEV (reference sequence). This CDR3 spans 17 amino acids. As DNA, the CDR3 is TGTGCCAGCAGTTCCTCACTAGCGTCGGGTGTGACAGATACGCAGTATTTT. Protein product: CASSSSLASGVTDTQYF.

CDR3 nucleotide sequence: TGCGCCAGCAGCCAAGACCCAAAACTAGCGGGGGGGCCGACAGATACGCAGTATTTT. Amino acids: CASSQDPKLAGGPTDTQYF. This chain connects TRBV4-3 to TRBJ2-3; 13 nucleotides match TRBD2. From germline, CDR1 is LGHNA and CDR2 YSLEER. J was trimmed by 3 bases and V by 0 bases; bases with no gene match: 9. CDR3 length equals 19 residues.

This chain joins TRBV7-2 and TRBJ1-2; TRBD1 matches at 9 bases. The J segment lost 8 bases and the V segment lost 1 base, leaving 11 bases of the junction unmatched. Germline V CDR1 and CDR2: SGHTA, FQGNSA. This CDR3 comprises 16 residues. The CDR3 DNA reads as TGTGCCAGCAGCTTAGTCCCGGGACAGGGCTCGCAGGGCTACACCTTC. Protein sequence: CASSLVPGQGSQGYTF.